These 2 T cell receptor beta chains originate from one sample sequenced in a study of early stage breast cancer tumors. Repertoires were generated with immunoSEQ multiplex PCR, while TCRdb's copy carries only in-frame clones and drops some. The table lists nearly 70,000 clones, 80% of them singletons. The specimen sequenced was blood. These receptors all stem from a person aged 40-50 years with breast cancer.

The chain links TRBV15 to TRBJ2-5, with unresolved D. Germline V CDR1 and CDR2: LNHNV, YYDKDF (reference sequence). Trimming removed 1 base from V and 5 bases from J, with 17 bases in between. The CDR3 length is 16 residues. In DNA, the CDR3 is TGTGCCACCAGCAGAGGGAATGGGCCAGGTGGGGAGACCCAGTACTTC. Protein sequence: CATSRGNGPGGETQYF.

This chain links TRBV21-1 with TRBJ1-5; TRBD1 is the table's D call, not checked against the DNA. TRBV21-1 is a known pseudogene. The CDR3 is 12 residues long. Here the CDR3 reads CASRQGDQPQHF. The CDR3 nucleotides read TGTGCCAGCAGACAGGGTGATCAGCCCCAGCATTTT.